This entry describes one TCR beta chain. TCRdb keeps only in-frame clones here, not all; method: immunoSEQ multiplex PCR. The table has almost 350,000 clones, around 90% seen once. Trimming removed 3 bases from V and 2 bases from J; junction bases left unmatched: 3. Germline V gene data show CDR1 as SGHAT and CDR2 as FQNNGV. The CDR3 covers 15 residues. The data belong to a study of blood T cell repertoires in COVID-19. Study overall: In each case, the material was cDNA or gDNA derived from T cells, B-cell-depleted T cells, or PBMCs.

The source material was peripheral blood. The receptor comes from a woman in her sixties or seventies with COVID-19, enrolled during active disease. The gene calls are TRBV11-2 and TRBJ2-3, with 9 bases fitting TRBD1. The DNA for the CDR3 is TGTGCCAGCAGCTTTTACAGGGGGCTCACAGATACGCAGTATTTT. Amino acid sequence: CASSFYRGLTDTQYF.